This passage covers 32 T cell receptor beta chains from one sample sequenced in a study of cytomegalovirus exposure and HLA in healthy donors. Primers: 60 Vbeta forward and 13 Jbeta reverse. Produced via immunoSEQ multiplex PCR; TCRdb's table is partial and in-frame only. The table has about 140,000 clones, about 80% seen once. Sequenced input: PBMCs. The receptors originated from a woman between 40 and 55 years old in good health and CMV-seronegative.

In regard to this clone: One junction end does not reproduce the germline sequence, and a read error may be involved. Here the CDR3 reads CSSSLSDRNGYTF. DNA for the CDR3: TGTTCCAGCAGCTTGTCCGACAGGAATGGCTACACCTTC. This chain links TRBV7-9 with TRBJ1-2; D perhaps matches TRBD1 (6 bases). This CDR3 has 13 residues. Germline values: CDR1 SEHNR, CDR2 FQNEAQ (reference sequence).

V and J are TRBV27 and TRBJ2-2; TRBD1 aligns across 7 bases. CDR1 and CDR2 (germline): MNHEY, SMNVEV (reference sequence). V lost 0 bases to trimming and J lost 5 bases; unmatched junction nucleotides: 15. This CDR3 contains 19 residues. CDR3 nucleotides: TGTGCCAGCAGTTTATCCGGGACAGAGCTAGGCCGTTTTACCGGGGAGCTGTTTTTT. Its protein is CASSLSGTELGRFTGELFF.

V gene TRBV27 combines with J gene TRBJ1-1; D uncertain. The V end was cut by 6 bases, the J end by 5 bases, with 13 bases between. Germline V gene data show CDR1 as MNHEY and CDR2 as SMNVEV (reference sequence). CDR3 size: 13 residues. The CDR3 spells CASRHQLETEAFF. Here the CDR3 DNA reads TGTGCCAGCAGACACCAGCTAGAGACTGAAGCTTTCTTT.

In its sample, this clone was seen once. J is TRBJ1-6 and V is TRBV6-5; D perhaps matches TRBD1 (5 bases). The CDR3 is made up of 15 amino acids. Germline CDR1 is MNHEY and CDR2 is SVGAGI. The germline V and J ends were trimmed by 7 bases and 4 bases, with 14 bases remaining between them. The CDR3 coding sequence is TGTGCCAGCAATTTGAACGGGGGTTATAATTCACCCCTCCACTTT. The encoded protein is CASNLNGGYNSPLHF.

This clone came up a few times. The chain is built from TRBV6-1 and TRBJ2-3; 7 bases agree with TRBD2. The length of the CDR3 is 13 residues. Germline loops: CDR1 MNHNS, CDR2 SASEGT. The ends lost 6 bases at V and 3 bases at J; junction bases unmatched: 3. The CDR3 sequence is CASSPGGTDTQYF. In nucleotides, the CDR3 is TGTGCCAGCAGCCCCGGGGGGACAGATACGCAGTATTTT.

The rearrangement joins TRBV19 to TRBJ2-1; possibly TRBD2 for D (6 bases). Trimming took off 2 bases at V and 5 bases at J, with 13 bases between the two ends. CDR1 is LNHDA, CDR2 SQIVND, per germline (reference sequence). CDR3 size: 15 residues. The CDR3 DNA reads as TGTGCCAGTAGTATATGGGGACTCTACAACAATGAGCAGTTCTTC. Translation gives CASSIWGLYNNEQFF.

The V call is TRBV4-3, the J call TRBJ2-3, with 8 nucleotides matching TRBD2. Germline CDR1 and CDR2: LGHNA and YSLEER. CDR3 size: 16 residues. Trimming cost V 1 base and J 0 bases; bases outside gene matches: 3. CDR3 coding DNA: TGCGCCAGCAGCCAAGGGGCTAGCGGGAGCACAGATACGCAGTATTTT. It is translated as CASSQGASGSTDTQYF.

This chain uses TRBV6-5 with TRBJ1-2; the D gene is possibly TRBD1 (6 bases). The CDR3 length is 14 residues. Trimming left V 2 bases short and J 5 bases short, with 12 bases between. The germline V gene has CDR1 MNHEY and CDR2 SVGAGI. In nucleotides, the CDR3 is TGTGCCAGCAGTTACGGGAGGGGGGGTTATGGCTACACCTTC. Translated: CASSYGRGGYGYTF.

This clone was observed a handful of times. The sample holds other DNA sequences that translate to the same CDR3. The genes are TRBV19 and TRBJ2-7; 10 nucleotides line up with TRBD1. V lost 5 bases and J lost 4; bases outside the gene matches: 5. The length of the CDR3 is 14 residues. Germline CDR1 reads LNHDA; CDR2 reads SQIVND (reference sequence). For the CDR3, the DNA is TGTGCCAGTAGTGCGGGGACAGGGGCTTACGAGCAGTACTTC. Its translation is CASSAGTGAYEQYF. The whole variable domain, filled in from reference TRBV19 and TRBJ2-7, reads DGGITQSPKYLFRKEGQNVTLSCEQNLNHDAMYWYRQDPGQGLRLIYYSQIVNDFQKGDIAEGYSVSREKKESFPLTVTSAQKNPTAFYLCASSAGTGAYEQYFGPGTRLTVT.

V is TRBV5-4 and J is TRBJ1-2, with D maybe TRBD1 (6 bases). The CDR3 covers 13 residues. V was shortened by 2 bases and J by 8 bases, with 13 bases between the two germline ends. The germline V gene encodes CDR1 SGHNT and CDR2 YYREEE (reference sequence). CDR3 residues: CASSFEPTGGYTF. The CDR3 nucleotides read TGTGCCAGCAGCTTCGAGCCGACAGGAGGCTACACCTTC.

The chain has TRBV14 and TRBJ2-5, with 13 bases matching TRBD2. V lost 4 bases, J lost 7 bases, and 6 bases stayed unmatched. This CDR3 spans 15 amino acids. The germline gives CDR1 SGHDN, CDR2 FVKESK. This CDR3 reads CASSPTSGRAWTQYF. The CDR3 DNA is TGTGCCAGCAGCCCTACTAGCGGGAGGGCCTGGACCCAGTACTTC.

This chain links TRBV6-5 with TRBJ2-7; no reliable D call. Per the germline V gene, CDR1 is MNHEY and CDR2 is SVGAGI. The CDR3 totals 14 residues. The V end lost 0 bases, the J end lost 2 bases, and 8 bases lay between the germline ends. The CDR3 loop reads CASSYSGRTYEQYF. CDR3 bases: TGTGCCAGCAGTTACTCGGGCAGGACCTACGAGCAGTACTTC.

The V and J genes are TRBV5-1 and TRBJ1-2; 12 bases line up with TRBD1. Germline V gives CDR1 SGHRS, CDR2 YFSETQ. The CDR3 sequence is 17 residues long. V trimming: 0 bases; J trimming: 7 bases; junction bases outside the gene matches: 10. The CDR3 region has the DNA TGCGCCAGCAGCTTGGCCGGGACAGGGGGCGCCCTTAGTGGCTACACCTTC. Translated, it gives CASSLAGTGGALSGYTF.

The chain links TRBV15 to TRBJ2-3; 10 positions match TRBD1. Germline CDR1 reads LNHNV; CDR2 reads YYDKDF (reference sequence). The CDR3 has 14 residues. V was pared by 7 bases and J by 4 bases, with 5 bases of the junction left unmatched. CDR3 in amino acids: CATTRDRGPDTQYF. In DNA form, the CDR3 reads TGTGCCACCACCAGGGACAGGGGCCCAGATACGCAGTATTTT.

V and J are TRBV6-6 and TRBJ2-7; the match to TRBD1 covers 7 bases. The CDR3 length is 13 residues. Germline assignment: CDR1 MNHNY and CDR2 SVGAGI (reference sequence). V trimming: 2 bases; J trimming: 7 bases; junction bases outside the gene matches: 5. The CDR3 reads CASSYLTGEEQYF. CDR3 nucleotides: TGTGCCAGCAGTTACCTCACAGGGGAAGAGCAGTACTTC.

The chain has TRBV11-1 and TRBJ2-7; a weak D match, TRBD2 (5 bases). Trimming removed 3 bases at V and 3 bases at J, with 12 bases between. CDR3 size: 14 residues. The germline gives CDR1 SGHAT, CDR2 FQDESV (reference sequence). DNA for the CDR3: TGTGCCAGCAGCTTCCGGGGAGTGATCTACGAGCAGTACTTC. This gives the protein CASSFRGVIYEQYF.

To note about this clone: A junction end diverges from the germline sequence, so it may reflect a read error. The chain has TRBV6-5 and TRBJ2-5, with 8 nucleotides matching TRBD1. TRBJ2-7 matches the DNA end more closely, so the J call is doubtful. This CDR3 has 15 amino acids. Looked up from germline, CDR1 is MNHEY and CDR2 is SVGAGI. The CDR3 loop is CASSDSTGEAYEQYF. The CDR3, as DNA: TGTGCCAGCAGTGACTCGACAGGGGAGGCCTACGAGCAGTACTTC.

The V and J genes are TRBV7-8 and TRBJ2-1; 10 bases match TRBD1. Per germline, CDR1 SGHVS and CDR2 FQNEAQ. CDR3 length: 17 amino acids. The J segment lost 5 bases and the V segment lost 5 bases, leaving 12 bases of the junction unmatched. The CDR3 is CASSPRYDRGRDNEQFF. CDR3 bases: TGTGCCAGCAGCCCTAGATACGACAGGGGGCGCGACAATGAGCAGTTCTTC.

The chain is built from TRBV5-4 and TRBJ2-7; TRBD2 might be the D (6 bases). The V end lost 0 bases, the J end lost 3 bases, and 13 bases lay between the germline ends. Looked up from germline, CDR1 is SGHNT and CDR2 is YYREEE (reference sequence). CDR3 size: 15 residues. The CDR3 coding sequence is TGTGCCAGCAGCTTGGGCGGGACCCTTCTCTACGAGCAGTACTTC. As protein: CASSLGGTLLYEQYF.

The genes are TRBV10-2 and TRBJ2-7; a weak D match, TRBD1 (5 bases). The CDR3 has 20 residues. V was cut by 10 bases and J by 0 bases, with 34 bases left in between. CDR1 is WSHSY, CDR2 SAAADI, per germline. The CDR3 sequence: CATPRLWRQFRSYLSYEQYF. The CDR3, as DNA: TGCGCCACCCCTCGCCTCTGGAGACAGTTTCGATCATATCTCTCCTACGAGCAGTACTTC.

The chain has TRBV28 and TRBJ2-7; 7 bases agree with TRBD1. The CDR3 covers 13 residues. The trim removed 7 bases at V and 3 bases at J, leaving 6 bases unmatched. Germline V lookup: CDR1 MDHEN, CDR2 SYDVKM. CDR3 coding DNA: TGTGCCAGCACCGACAGGGTACACTACGAGCAGTACTTC. Amino acid sequence: CASTDRVHYEQYF.

V is TRBV15 and J is TRBJ2-5; 7 bases map to TRBD1. The DNA end lines up better with TRBJ2-7; the J call may be wrong. Germline V gene lookup returns CDR1 LNHNV and CDR2 YYDKDF (reference sequence). This CDR3 comprises 14 residues. The CDR3 reads CATSSGQVSYEQYF. CDR3 DNA: TGTGCCACCAGCAGTGGACAGGTCTCCTACGAGCAGTACTTC.

V usage is TRBV27 and J usage is TRBJ2-7, with TRBD1 matching 8 bases. Germline-derived CDR1 and CDR2 are MNHEY and SMNVEV (reference sequence). V was pared by 0 bases and J by 5 bases, with 3 bases of the junction left unmatched. This CDR3 is built from 14 residues. CDR3 DNA: TGTGCCAGCAGTTTATCCCAGACAGGGGACGAGCAGTACTTC. It codes for CASSLSQTGDEQYF.

The chain is built from TRBV7-9 and TRBJ1-1; a weak D match, TRBD1 (5 bases). The V gene lost 4 bases and the J gene lost 1 base, with 16 bases spanning the gap. This CDR3 has 16 residues. Germline CDR1 SEHNR, CDR2 FQNEAQ (reference sequence). CDR3 loop: CASSSNRQLPNTEAFF. CDR3 DNA: TGTGCCAGCAGCTCGAACAGACAGCTCCCGAACACTGAAGCTTTCTTT.

The gene calls are TRBV6-5 and TRBJ1-6, with D perhaps TRBD1 (6 bases). Germline V CDR1 and CDR2: MNHEY, SVGAGI. This CDR3 comprises 14 residues. V lost 3 bases to trimming and J lost 10 bases, with 13 bases between them. CDR3 amino acids: CASSYNRARSPLHF. Here the CDR3 DNA reads TGTGCCAGCAGTTATAACAGGGCTCGATCACCCCTCCACTTT.

The chain carries TRBV29-1 and TRBJ1-6, with D possibly TRBD1 on 5 matching bases. CDR3 length: 14 amino acids. V was cut by 6 bases and J by 6 bases, with 15 bases left in between. In germline, CDR1 is SQVTM, CDR2 ANQGSEA. The CDR3 loop reads CSVDHRPPNSPLHF. The CDR3 nucleotides read TGCAGCGTGGACCACAGGCCCCCTAATTCACCCCTCCACTTT. Filled out from reference TRBV29-1 and TRBJ1-6, the complete variable domain reads SAVISQKPSRDICQRGTSLTIQCQVDSQVTMMFWYRQQPGQSLTLIATANQGSEATYESGFVIDKFPISRPNLTFSTLTVSNMSPEDSSIYLCSVDHRPPNSPLHFGNGTRLTVT.

The V and J genes are TRBV6-5 and TRBJ2-5; D is possibly TRBD1 (6 bases). The J call may be wrong; the DNA end is better matched by TRBJ2-7. Per germline, CDR1 MNHEY and CDR2 SVGAGI. This CDR3 is built from 15 residues. In DNA, the CDR3 is TGTGCCAGCAGTTACTCGGCAGGGGACGAGTACGAGCAGTACTTC. Its protein product is CASSYSAGDEYEQYF.

The chain uses TRBV7-3 and TRBJ1-1; D is possibly TRBD1 (6 bases). Trimming left V 7 bases short and J 1 base short, with 13 bases between. Germline V gene lookup returns CDR1 SGHTA and CDR2 FQGTGA. This CDR3 has 14 residues. CDR3 amino acids: CASNNGQPNTEAFF. For the CDR3, the DNA is TGTGCCAGCAACAATGGACAGCCGAACACTGAAGCTTTCTTT. The full variable domain, its missing parts supplied by reference TRBV7-3 and TRBJ1-1, is GAGVSQTPSNKVTEKGKYVELRCDPISGHTALYWYRQSLGQGPEFLIYFQGTGAADDSGLPNDRFFAVRPEGSVSTLKIQRTERGDSAVYLCASNNGQPNTEAFFGQGTRLTVV.

This clone has only one observation. V gene TRBV7-9 combines with J gene TRBJ2-7, with D tentatively TRBD1 (5 bases). Trimming removed 5 bases from V and 0 bases from J, with 17 bases in between. In germline, CDR1 is SEHNR, CDR2 FQNEAQ (reference sequence). This CDR3 region has 16 residues. The CDR3 DNA is TGTGCCAGCAGCCATGGGGCACAACGGATCTCCTACGAGCAGTACTTC. Amino acid sequence: CASSHGAQRISYEQYF.

As DNA, the CDR3 is TGCGCCAGCAGCCAAGGGCCCACGAACACTGAAGCTTTCTTT. This gives the protein CASSQGPTNTEAFF. This sequence joins TRBV4-1 and TRBJ1-1; D ambiguous. V lost 1 base and J lost 1, with 7 bases in between. This CDR3 region has 14 residues. CDR1 MGHRA and CDR2 YSYEKL come from the germline V gene.

The rearrangement uses TRBV18 and TRBJ1-2; 8 bases align to TRBD1. Germline CDR1 is KGHSH and CDR2 is LQKENI. This CDR3 spans 15 amino acids. V trimming: 3 bases; J trimming: 5 bases; junction bases outside the gene matches: 8. The CDR3 DNA follows: TGTGCCAGCTCACCGGCGGGACAGGACCGATATGGCTACACCTTC. It codes for CASSPAGQDRYGYTF.

V gene TRBV4-2 combines with J gene TRBJ2-5; TRBD2 matches at 7 bases. The germline V gene has CDR1 LGHNA and CDR2 YNFKEQ. The CDR3 is 15 amino acids. Losses at the gene ends were 0 bases for V and 7 bases for J; bases not matched to a gene: 8. CDR3 region: CASSQDRTPSGTQYF. CDR3 DNA: TGTGCCAGCAGCCAAGATCGGACTCCTAGCGGGACCCAGTACTTC.